The clone carrying this T cell receptor beta chain was counted a few times. TCRdb ran MiXCR on the 5' RACE reads and lists one entry per CDR3 protein. This sample carries under 600,000 distinct CDR3 sequences, roughly 13% of them seen once, and the ten largest clones take roughly 13%. Trimming removed 0 bases at V and 6 bases at J, with 6 bases between. Germline-derived CDR1 and CDR2 are SEHNR and FQNEAQ (reference sequence). The CDR3 has 13 residues. This sample was included in a study of T cells after yellow fever vaccination. The clonotype originates from a man aged 25 to 40 who received the YFV17D yellow fever vaccine. The V and J genes are TRBV7-9 and TRBJ2-1; D ambiguous. The starting material was PBMCs, obtained on the day of the yellow fever booster vaccination. In nucleotides, the CDR3 is TGTGCCAGCAGCTTAGCTAAACCCAATGAGCAGTTCTTC. It yields the protein CASSLAKPNEQFF.